The next 2 T cell receptor beta chains were all read from a single sample in a study of T cells after yellow fever vaccination. TCRdb analysed the 5' RACE reads with MiXCR anew, one entry per CDR3 protein. The sample contains a few hundred thousand distinct CDR3 sequences, 6.9% of which appear only once. Here the sequenced sample was CD4+ T cells sorted from PBMCs, taken 15 days after the yellow fever booster vaccination. The receptor set was obtained from a man younger than 40 who received the YFV17D yellow fever vaccine.

This clonotype was seen ten or more times. V is TRBV5-1 and J is TRBJ2-7, with 11 nucleotides matching TRBD2. The length of the CDR3 is 14 residues. V shed 3 bases, J shed 5 bases, and the junction held 4 bases outside the gene matches. Germline V gives CDR1 SGHRS, CDR2 YFSETQ. CDR3 loop: CASSSGTSGHEQYF. CDR3 sequence (DNA): TGCGCCAGCAGCTCCGGGACTAGCGGCCACGAGCAGTACTTC.

The chain is built from TRBV30 and TRBJ2-1; TRBD2 agrees at 9 bases. The germline V gene has CDR1 GTSNPN and CDR2 SVGIG (reference sequence). This CDR3 is built from 14 residues. V trimming: 5 bases; J trimming: 4 bases; junction bases outside the gene matches: 6. The CDR3 protein is CAWVAGVRYNEQFF. For the CDR3, the DNA is TGTGCCTGGGTAGCGGGAGTACGGTACAATGAGCAGTTCTTC. Supplemented by reference TRBV30 and TRBJ2-1, the full variable domain reads SQTIHQWPATLVQPVGSPLSLECTVEGTSNPNLYWYRQAAGRGLQLLFYSVGIGQISSEVPQNLSASRPQDRQFILSSKKLLLSDSGFYLCAWVAGVRYNEQFFGPGTRLTVL.